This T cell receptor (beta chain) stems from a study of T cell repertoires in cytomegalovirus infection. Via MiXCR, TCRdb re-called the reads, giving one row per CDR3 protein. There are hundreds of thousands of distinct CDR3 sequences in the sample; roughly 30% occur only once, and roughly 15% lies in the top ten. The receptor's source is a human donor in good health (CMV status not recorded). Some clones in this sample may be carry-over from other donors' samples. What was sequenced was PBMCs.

CDR3 residues: CASSLRLAGGPNEQFF. CDR3 DNA sequence: TGTGCCAGTAGTCTCCGACTAGCGGGGGGGCCTAATGAGCAGTTCTTC. This sequence joins TRBV19 and TRBJ2-1, with 14 nucleotides matching TRBD2. Germline V gene lookup returns CDR1 LNHDA and CDR2 SQIVND (reference sequence). There are 16 residues in the CDR3. The V and J ends lost 5 bases and 7 bases, in that order; junction bases with no gene match: 7.